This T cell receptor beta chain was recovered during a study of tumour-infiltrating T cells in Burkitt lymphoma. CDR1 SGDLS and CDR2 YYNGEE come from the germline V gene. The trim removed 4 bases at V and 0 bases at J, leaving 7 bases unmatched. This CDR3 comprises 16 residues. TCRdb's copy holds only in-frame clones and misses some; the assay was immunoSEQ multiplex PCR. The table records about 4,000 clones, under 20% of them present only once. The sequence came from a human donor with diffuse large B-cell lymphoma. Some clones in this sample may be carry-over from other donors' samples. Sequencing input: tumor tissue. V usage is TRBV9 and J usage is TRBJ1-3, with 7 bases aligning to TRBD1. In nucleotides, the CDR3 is TGTGCCAGCAGCAGACAGGGAGGGAGCTCTGGAAACACCATATATTTT. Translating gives CASSRQGGSSGNTIYF.